A selection of T cell receptor beta chains follows, all from one sample in a study of shared clonotypes between healthy human individuals. Clones were read by immunoSEQ multiplex PCR, and TCRdb kept only the in-frame ones, dropping some. This sample has roughly 700,000 clones; 90% occur once, and the top ten carry 34%. Material: memory CD8+ T cells from PBMCs. The receptors originated from a man aged 18-30 years in good health. Some clones in this sample may be carry-over from other donors' samples. Each CDR3 is given with its conserved first and last residue. D genes are given only for firm matches. The size entry is marked missing in some rows and otherwise reads once, few, many or a size class.

>NA|NA|TRBJ2-1|TRBV30
TGTGCCTGGACCATAGACCGGAGTTGGGACAATGAGCAGTTCTTC
CAWTIDRSWDNEQFF
>NA|NA|TRBJ2-7|TRBV29-1
TGCAGCGTTGTAAGTCCAATCTCCTACGAGCAGTACTTC
CSVVSPISYEQYF
>once|TRBD1|TRBJ1-1|TRBV28
TGTGCCAGCAGTCAGACCCAGACAGGGCGAAACACTGAAGCTTTCTTT
CASSQTQTGRNTEAFF
>few|NA|TRBJ2-4|TRBV27
TGTGCCAGCAGGACGCCGGGACATCATCAGTACTTC
CASRTPGHHQYF
>NA|TRBD2|TRBJ2-5|TRBV28
TGTGCCAGCAGTTTTAGTACTAGCGGGAGTTTGTACCAAGAGACCCAGTACTTC
CASSFSTSGSLYQETQYF
>NA|TRBD1|TRBJ2-5|TRBV28
TGTGCCAGCAACTCCGGGACAGGGGGCAGGGAGACCCAGTACTTC
CASNSGTGGRETQYF
>NA|NA|TRBJ2-1|TRBV2
TGTGCCAGCAGTGACAGCAATGAGCAGTTCTTC
CASSDSNEQFF
>NA|TRBD1|TRBJ1-5|TRBV18
TGTGCCAGCTCATCTGGACAGGGGAATCAGCCCCAGCATTTT
CASSSGQGNQPQHF
>many|TRBD2|TRBJ2-5|TRBV14
TGTGCCAGCAGCCAATGGACTAGCGGGAAAAGGGAGACCCAGTACTTC
CASSQWTSGKRETQYF
>few|NA|TRBJ2-2|TRBV27
TGTGCCAGCAGTTTAATTGTGACCGGGGAGCTGTTTTTT
CASSLIVTGELFF
>NA|TRBD2|TRBJ2-2|TRBV27
TGTGCCAGCAGCACACTTCGCGGGGCGGGGGATCCCGGGGAGCTGTTTTTT
CASSTLRGAGDPGELFF
>NA|NA|TRBJ1-1|TRBV5-1
TGCGCCAGCAGCTTGGCTCGAGGTATGAACACTGAAGCTTTCTTT
CASSLARGMNTEAFF
>NA|NA|TRBJ2-3|TRBV18
TGTGCCAGCTCACCCCGCACCAGGGGTACGCAGTATTTT
CASSPRTRGTQYF
>NA|NA|TRBJ2-5|TRBV4-2
TGTGCCAGCAGCCAAGACGGCATCTCCGACCAAGAGACCCAGTACTTC
CASSQDGISDQETQYF
>NA|NA|TRBJ1-5|TRBV19
TGTGCCAGTAGTATAGTCTCGGGGGCTGTGCAGCCCCAGCATTTT
CASSIVSGAVQPQHF
>NA|TRBD2|TRBJ2-7|TRBV4-1
TGCGCCAGCAGCCAAGATGCATTAGCGGGAGGAGGAGCGCAGTACTTC
CASSQDALAGGGAQYF
>NA|NA|TRBJ1-2|TRBV4-2
TGTGCCAGCAGCCAAGACTACAGCAACTATGGCTACACCTTC
CASSQDYSNYGYTF
>NA|TRBD2|TRBJ2-1|TRBV5-5
TGTGCCAGCAGCTTGGCCCCTAGCGGGAGGGGTAATGAGCAGTTCTTC
CASSLAPSGRGNEQFF
>NA|NA|TRBJ2-7|TRBV28
TGTGCCAGCAGTTTGGAGAGGATGGGGGCCGCCTACGAGCAGTACTTC
CASSLERMGAAYEQYF
>NA|TRBD2|TRBJ2-1|TRBV9
TGTGCCAGCAGCGCCCAAAGCGGGAGGGCCGGTGATGAGCAGTTCTTC
CASSAQSGRAGDEQFF
>NA|NA|TRBJ2-7|TRBV15
TGTGCCACCAGGGTCCGGAGCTCCTACGAGCAGTACTTC
CATRVRSSYEQYF
>NA|NA|TRBJ2-2|TRBV6-5
TGTGCCAGCAGTTACTCGGAGGGGTACACCGGGGAGCTGTTTTTT
CASSYSEGYTGELFF
>NA|TRBD2|TRBJ2-7|TRBV7-9
TGTGCCAGCAGCTTCTCAATTAGCGGGAGTAGCCCCTACGAGCAGTACTTC
CASSFSISGSSPYEQYF
>NA|NA|TRBJ2-2|TRBV4-2
TGTGCCAGCAGCCAAGAGCCCCAGCGGACTAACACCGGGGAGCTGTTTTTT
CASSQEPQRTNTGELFF
>NA|NA|TRBJ2-7|TRBV5-1
TGCGCCAGCAGCTTGTGGCAGGGGGGATACGAGCAGTACTTC
CASSLWQGGYEQYF
>NA|NA|TRBJ2-7|TRBV7-9
TGTGCCAGCAGCCCCCGGGACGGATCTCCCTACGAGCAGTACTTC
CASSPRDGSPYEQYF
>NA|TRBD1|TRBJ2-7|TRBV11-1
TGTGCCAGCAGCGGCCGGGACAGCAATTACGTAGAGCAGTACTTC
CASSGRDSNYVEQYF
>NA|NA|TRBJ1-2|TRBV4-1
TGCGCCAGCAGCCAGTCCTCGGCCCCTAACTATGGCTACACCTTC
CASSQSSAPNYGYTF
>NA|NA|TRBJ2-7|TRBV27
TGTGCCAGCAGTTTGTCCGCCTTGGGGAGATCGGCCTACGAGCAGTACTTC
CASSLSALGRSAYEQYF
>NA|TRBD2|TRBJ2-1|TRBV4-1
TGCGCCAGCAGCCCCTCTATGGCGGGAGGTTACAATGAGCAGTTCTTC
CASSPSMAGGYNEQFF
>NA|NA|TRBJ1-2|TRBV4-3
TGCGCCAGCAGCCAAGCCGGGGCAGGGTTTTTAGTTGGGTATGGCTACACCTTC
CASSQAGAGFLVGYGYTF
>NA|TRBD1|TRBJ1-1|TRBV19
TGTGCCAGTAGCGGGACAGATAGATCGAACACTGAAGCTTTCTTT
CASSGTDRSNTEAFF
>NA|NA|TRBJ1-3|TRBV2
TGTGCCAGCAGTGGCCTTGGTGGGGACACCATATATTTT
CASSGLGGDTIYF
>NA|NA|TRBJ1-4|TRBV28
TGTGCCAGCAGTTTAGAGGAGCGGCCTAATGAAAAACTGTTTTTT
CASSLEERPNEKLFF
>NA|TRBD2|TRBJ2-7|TRBV15
TGTGCCACCAGCAGAGCGCGGGGGATGACTTACGAGCAGTACTTC
CATSRARGMTYEQYF
>NA|NA|TRBJ2-3|TRBV5-1
TGCGCCAGCAGCTCAAACCGGGCTTTGTTCACAGATACGCAGTATTTT
CASSSNRALFTDTQYF
>NA|NA|TRBJ2-7|TRBV5-6
TGTGCCAGCAGCCCCTGGCCCACTGGAGTTCGGTACGAGCAGTACTTC
CASSPWPTGVRYEQYF
>NA|NA|TRBJ2-2|TRBV4-1
TGCGCCAGCAGCCCCCAGTGGACGAACACCGGGGAGCTGTTTTTT
CASSPQWTNTGELFF
>NA|TRBD1|TRBJ2-7|TRBV6-1
TGTGCCAGCAGTGAATGGACAGGACCTTCCTACGAGCAGTACTTC
CASSEWTGPSYEQYF
>NA|NA|TRBJ1-5|TRBV19
TGTGCCAGTAGTATAGTAGGGGCTAGCAATCAGCCCCAGCATTTT
CASSIVGASNQPQHF
>NA|NA|TRBJ2-7|TRBV6-5
TGTGCCAGCAGTTACTCGGCCTTCTACGAGCAGTACTTC
CASSYSAFYEQYF
>NA|NA|TRBJ2-2|TRBV29-1
TGCAGCGTTGGCCACCTGCTGGGACATCGCACCGGGGAGCTGTTTTTT
CSVGHLLGHRTGELFF
>once|TRBD1|TRBJ2-7|TRBV28
TGTGCCAGCAGTTCCAGGGGGCACTCCTACGAGCAGTACTTC
CASSSRGHSYEQYF
>NA|TRBD1|TRBJ2-7|TRBV4-1
TGCGCCAGCAGCTCTCCTCGCCAGGACAGGGTGTACGAGCAGTACTTC
CASSSPRQDRVYEQYF
>NA|NA|TRBJ2-2|TRBV13
TGTGCCAGCAGCGAGACAGGATACACCGGGGAGCTGTTTTTT
CASSETGYTGELFF
>NA|TRBD2|TRBJ2-3|TRBV7-9
TGTGCCAGCAGCCCTCGGACTAGCGGGAGTTATACGCAGTATTTT
CASSPRTSGSYTQYF
>NA|NA|TRBJ2-7|TRBV2
TGTGCCAGCAGTGACAGGGTGCCCGAGCAGTACTTC
CASSDRVPEQYF
>NA|NA|TRBJ2-2|TRBV28
TGTGCCAGCAGTCCCAGGGAGAATATCGGGGAGCTGTTTTTT
CASSPRENIGELFF
>once|TRBD1|TRBJ2-1|TRBV5-1
TGCGCCAGCAGCTCCCTACAGGGGGTTAGTCCCTACAATGAGCAGTTCTTC
CASSSLQGVSPYNEQFF
>NA|NA|TRBJ2-5|TRBV28
TGTGCCAGCAGTTTATCGGGAGACCAAGAGACCCAGTACTTC
CASSLSGDQETQYF
>NA|TRBD1|TRBJ2-7|TRBV27
TGTGCCAGCAGTCAGGACAGGAGCTACGAGCAGTACTTC
CASSQDRSYEQYF
>once|TRBD1|TRBJ2-7|TRBV7-2
TGTGCCAGCAGCTTCCCGGGACAGGGAGAGGAGCAGTACTTC
CASSFPGQGEEQYF
>NA|NA|TRBJ2-7|TRBV7-2
TGTGCCAGCGGGAGTTTGGGATACGAGCAGTACTTC
CASGSLGYEQYF
>NA|TRBD2|TRBJ2-7|TRBV7-2
TGTGCCAGCAGCTTAGTATGGCGGGAGGGCCTGTACGAGCAGTACTTC
CASSLVWREGLYEQYF
>NA|NA|TRBJ1-2|TRBV10-3
TGTGCCATCAGTGACTACGACGGAGCTGGCGCTGGCTACACCTTC
CAISDYDGAGAGYTF
>NA|NA|TRBJ1-4|TRBV7-7
TGTGCCAGCAGCTTAGGGCAGGAAAAACTGTTTTTT
CASSLGQEKLFF
>NA|NA|TRBJ1-1|TRBV2
TGTGCCAGCATTAGTGGGGAGACCAACACTGAAGCTTTCTTT
CASISGETNTEAFF
>NA|TRBD2|TRBJ2-5|TRBV9
TGTGCCAGCAGCGTAGCTGTTAGCGGGAACCGAGAGACCCAGTACTTC
CASSVAVSGNRETQYF
>NA|NA|TRBJ2-7|TRBV9
TGTGCCAGCAGCGCGGGCCCGGGATCCTACGAGCAGTACTTC
CASSAGPGSYEQYF
>NA|TRBD1|TRBJ1-2|TRBV4-3
TGCGCCAGCAGCCAAGATAGGTCAGGGGGCCATTATGGCTACACCTTC
CASSQDRSGGHYGYTF